Following are 13 T cell receptor beta chains from one sample sequenced in a study of vaccination and CD4 T cells after COVID-19. No antigen has been assigned to these receptors. Treatment denoted: roughly 10-day PBMC culture with coronavirus spike peptide pools or control peptides (ViraFEST assay). Once obtained from cultured CD4+ T cells, the DNA was sequenced using the Oncomine TCR Beta short-read assay. TCRdb recomputed calls from the PCR reads with MiXCR, one row per CDR3 protein. The table records 15,000 or so distinct CDR3 sequences, about 50% of them present only once. What was sequenced was CD4+ T cells from blood, cultured in vitro. Receptors originate from a human donor who had recovered from COVID-19.

This chain links TRBV29-1 with TRBJ2-1; D unclear. V lost 5 bases and J lost 0, with 11 bases in between. CDR3 length: 14 residues. CDR1 is SQVTM and CDR2 is ANQGSEA in the germline V gene. CDR3 amino acids: CSVFLPSSYNEQFF. The DNA of the CDR3 is TGCAGCGTTTTTCTCCCCAGCTCCTACAATGAGCAGTTCTTC.

The chain combines TRBV6-1 with TRBJ1-1, with D unclear. Germline CDR1 and CDR2: MNHNS and SASEGT. This CDR3 is built from 11 residues. The ends were cut back, 8 bases at V and 0 bases at J, with 4 bases in the middle. Written as DNA, the CDR3 is TGTGCCAGCGGGTTGAACACTGAAGCTTTCTTT. Its translation is CASGLNTEAFF.

The chain has TRBV12-3 or TRBV12-4 and TRBJ1-5, with D tentatively TRBD1 (5 bases). There are 11 residues in the CDR3. Trimming removed 1 base at V and 11 bases at J, with 6 bases between. This CDR3 reads CASSLEGAQHF. The CDR3 coding sequence is TGTGCCAGCAGTTTAGAAGGGGCCCAGCATTTT.

The chain joins TRBV6-1 to TRBJ1-2, with TRBD1 matching 7 bases. CDR3 length: 15 residues. CDR1 and CDR2 (germline): MNHNS, SASEGT. J lost 5 bases, V lost 4 bases, and 10 bases had no gene match. The CDR3 loop reads CASSGGTVETYGYTF. DNA of the CDR3: TGTGCCAGCAGTGGGGGGACAGTTGAAACTTATGGCTACACCTTC.

The rearrangement links TRBV2 to TRBJ2-2; 7 bases map to TRBD1. Germline V gives CDR1 SNHLY, CDR2 FYNNEI. V dropped 7 bases and J dropped 4; count of bases not matched to a gene: 3. This CDR3 has 13 amino acids. The CDR3 DNA follows: TGTGCCAGCACGTACAGGGGCACCGGGGAGCTGTTTTTT. Translating gives CASTYRGTGELFF.

The rearrangement links TRBV7-2 to TRBJ1-1, with D possibly being TRBD1 (5 bases). CDR1 and CDR2 (germline): SGHTA, FQGNSA. CDR3 size: 15 residues. V gave up 3 bases and J gave up 1 base, with 12 bases separating them. The CDR3 spells CASSFRLGGNTEAFF. The CDR3, as DNA: TGTGCCAGCAGCTTCCGCCTGGGGGGGAACACTGAAGCTTTCTTT.

The chain couples TRBV7-9 to TRBJ1-2, with D hard to call. V was trimmed by 1 base and J by 6 bases, leaving 9 bases between them. The germline CDR1 and CDR2 sequences are SEHNR and FQNEAQ (reference sequence). This CDR3 region has 13 residues. The CDR3 bases are TGTGCCAGCAGCTTAGGCCAGGTCGATGGCTACACCTTC. Translated, it gives CASSLGQVDGYTF.

The chain links TRBV2 to TRBJ1-4; a possible D gene is TRBD1 (6 bases). Trimming cost V 3 bases and J 8 bases, with 13 bases left between them. The CDR3 covers 14 residues. Germline V gene lookup returns CDR1 SNHLY and CDR2 FYNNEI. The CDR3 is CASSEGATWEKLFF. In DNA form, the CDR3 reads TGTGCCAGCAGTGAGGGGGCCACTTGGGAAAAACTGTTTTTT.

A few counts support this clonotype. V and J are TRBV27 and TRBJ2-5; weak D call: TRBD2 (6 bases). V shed 3 bases and J shed 5 bases, with 13 bases lying between them. Germline CDR1 is MNHEY and CDR2 is SMNVEV (reference sequence). This CDR3 comprises 14 residues. Here the CDR3 DNA reads TGTGCCAGCAGTTTCTCTCCAAGCGGGGAGACCCAGTACTTC. It codes for CASSFSPSGETQYF.

The chain couples TRBV7-7 to TRBJ2-2; 7 nucleotides match TRBD2. Germline CDR1 SSHAT, CDR2 FNYEAQ (reference sequence). This CDR3 region has 15 residues. V lost 5 bases to trimming and J lost 4 bases; unmatched junction nucleotides: 7. CDR3 loop: CASSLGVAGTGELFF. CDR3 DNA: TGTGCCAGCAGCCTGGGGGTAGCGGGCACCGGGGAGCTGTTTTTT.

The chain employs TRBV5-1 and TRBJ2-5; D assignment may be TRBD1 or TRBD2 (6 bases each). V gave up 7 bases and J gave up 2 bases, with 15 bases separating them. Germline lookup yields CDR1 SGHRS and CDR2 YFSETQ. The CDR3 covers 14 residues. The DNA for the CDR3 is TGCGCCAGCGGGGCCGGGGGCCCACAAGAGACCCAGTACTTC. It encodes CASGAGGPQETQYF. Together with reference TRBV5-1 and TRBJ2-5, the CDR3 gives the full variable domain: KAGVTQTPRYLIKTRGQQVTLSCSPISGHRSVSWYQQTPGQGLQFLFEYFSETQRNKGNFPGRFSGRQFSNSRSEMNVSTLELGDSALYLCASGAGGPQETQYFGPGTRLLVL.

A few counts support this clonotype. V usage is TRBV30 and J usage is TRBJ2-5, with D possibly matching TRBD1 (5 bases). Looked up from germline, CDR1 is GTSNPN and CDR2 is SVGIG (reference sequence). The CDR3 runs 10 residues. The V end lost 1 base, the J end lost 8 bases, and 5 bases lay between the germline ends. CDR3 loop: CAWSGGTQYF. The CDR3 DNA follows: TGTGCCTGGAGTGGGGGCACCCAGTACTTC.

This clonotype was observed a handful of times. The chain uses TRBV30 and TRBJ1-2; D is unclear. V lost 3 bases and J lost 5, with 16 bases in between. The CDR3 spans 14 residues. Per germline, CDR1 GTSNPN and CDR2 SVGIG (reference sequence). This CDR3 reads CAWRLRGRWYGYTF. The DNA for the CDR3 is TGTGCCTGGAGACTTAGAGGACGGTGGTATGGCTACACCTTC.